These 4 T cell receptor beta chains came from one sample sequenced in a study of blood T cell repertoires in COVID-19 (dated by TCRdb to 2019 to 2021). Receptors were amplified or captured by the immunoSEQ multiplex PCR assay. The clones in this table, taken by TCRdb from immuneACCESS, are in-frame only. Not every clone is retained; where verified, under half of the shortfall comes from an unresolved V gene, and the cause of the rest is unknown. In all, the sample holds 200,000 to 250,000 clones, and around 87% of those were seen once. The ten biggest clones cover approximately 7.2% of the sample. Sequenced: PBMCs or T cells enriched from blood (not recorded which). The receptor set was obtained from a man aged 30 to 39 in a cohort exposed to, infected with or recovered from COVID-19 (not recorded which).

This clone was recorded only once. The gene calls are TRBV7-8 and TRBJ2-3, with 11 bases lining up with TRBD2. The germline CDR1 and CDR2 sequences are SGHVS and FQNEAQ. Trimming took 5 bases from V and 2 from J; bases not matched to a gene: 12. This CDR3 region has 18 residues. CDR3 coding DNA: TGTGCCAGCAGCCGGCTAGCGGGAGGTGGTGGGGTCACAGATACGCAGTATTTT. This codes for CASSRLAGGGGVTDTQYF.

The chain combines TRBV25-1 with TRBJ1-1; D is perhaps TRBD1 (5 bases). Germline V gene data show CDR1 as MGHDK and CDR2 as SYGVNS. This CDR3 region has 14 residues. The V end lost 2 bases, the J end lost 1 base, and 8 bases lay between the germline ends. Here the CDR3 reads CASSEAGPNTEAFF. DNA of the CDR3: TGTGCCAGCAGTGAAGCAGGGCCGAACACTGAAGCTTTCTTT.

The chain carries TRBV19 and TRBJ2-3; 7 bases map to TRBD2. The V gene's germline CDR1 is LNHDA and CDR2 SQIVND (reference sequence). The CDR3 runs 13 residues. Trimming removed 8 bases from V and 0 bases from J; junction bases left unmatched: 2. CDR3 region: CASQRESTDTQYF. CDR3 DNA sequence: TGTGCCAGTCAGCGGGAAAGCACAGATACGCAGTATTTT.

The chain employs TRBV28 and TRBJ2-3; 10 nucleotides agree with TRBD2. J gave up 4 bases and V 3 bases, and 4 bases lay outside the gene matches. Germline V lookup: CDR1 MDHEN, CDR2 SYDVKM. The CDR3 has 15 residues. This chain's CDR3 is CASSFSGRRADTQYF. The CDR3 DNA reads TGTGCCAGCAGTTTTAGCGGGAGGCGGGCAGATACGCAGTATTTT.